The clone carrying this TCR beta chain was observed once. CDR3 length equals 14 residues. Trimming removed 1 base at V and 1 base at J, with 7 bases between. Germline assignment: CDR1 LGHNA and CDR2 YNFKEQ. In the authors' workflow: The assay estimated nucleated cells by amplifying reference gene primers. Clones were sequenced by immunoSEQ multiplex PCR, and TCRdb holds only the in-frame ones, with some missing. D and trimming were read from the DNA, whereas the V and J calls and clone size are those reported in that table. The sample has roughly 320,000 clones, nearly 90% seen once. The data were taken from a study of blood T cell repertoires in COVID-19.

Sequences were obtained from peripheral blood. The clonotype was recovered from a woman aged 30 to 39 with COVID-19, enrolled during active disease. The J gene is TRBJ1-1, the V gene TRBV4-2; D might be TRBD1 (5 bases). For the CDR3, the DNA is TGTGCCAGCAGCCAAGCGGGGGGGAACACTGAAGCTTTCTTT. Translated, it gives CASSQAGGNTEAFF.